These 19 T cell receptor beta chains came from one sample sequenced in a study of cytomegalovirus exposure and HLA in healthy donors. Amplification used 60 Vbeta primers and 13 Jbeta primers. The table came from immunoSEQ multiplex PCR; TCRdb's copy has only in-frame clones and leaves some out. Altogether 170,000 or so clones are present, about 77% being singletons, with the ten largest covering around 2.5%. Source material: PBMCs. These receptors all stem from a man in his fifties or sixties in good health and CMV-seronegative.

The chain links TRBV9 to TRBJ2-2, with D unclear. V lost 3 bases, J lost 1 base, and 10 bases lay in between. Germline assignment: CDR1 SGDLS and CDR2 YYNGEE. The CDR3 extends over 15 amino acids. CDR3 protein: CASSARLGNTGELFF. CDR3 DNA: TGTGCCAGCAGCGCTAGGCTCGGGAACACCGGGGAGCTGTTTTTT. The full variable domain, with the rest looked up from reference TRBV9 and TRBJ2-2, is DSGVTQTPKHLITATGQRVTLRCSPRSGDLSVYWYQQSLDQGLQFLIQYYNGEERAKGNILERFSAQQFPDLHSELNLSSLELGDSALYFCASSARLGNTGELFFGEGSRLTVL.

Worth noting for this clone: Its ends do not fully match the called genes, so a read error is possible. The chain uses TRBV6-1 and TRBJ2-7; TRBD1 is a possible D gene (7 bases). The CDR3 is made up of 14 amino acids. Germline CDR1 reads MNHNS; CDR2 reads SASEGT. The CDR3 nucleotides read TGTGCCAGCAGCCAGGGGGGCGCGATCGACGAGCAGTCCTTC. Translated: CASSQGGAIDEQSF.

The chain joins TRBV6-6 to TRBJ2-7; tentatively, D is TRBD1 (5 bases). Germline V gene sequence: CDR1 MNHNY, CDR2 SVGAGI (reference sequence). Trimming shortened V by 0 bases and J by 3 bases, and 12 bases separated the two germline ends. CDR3 size: 15 residues. CDR3: CASSYSYQGGYEQYF. DNA of the CDR3: TGTGCCAGCAGTTACTCGTACCAGGGTGGCTACGAGCAGTACTTC.

This chain uses TRBV9 with TRBJ2-1, with 12 nucleotides matching TRBD2. Germline V gene data show CDR1 as SGDLS and CDR2 as YYNGEE. J was trimmed by 9 bases and V by 0 bases; bases with no gene match: 10. CDR3 length: 17 amino acids. The CDR3 region is CASSVGLETSGSGEQFF. CDR3 DNA sequence: TGTGCCAGCAGCGTAGGGCTGGAGACTAGCGGGAGCGGTGAGCAGTTCTTC.

This chain joins TRBV6-1 and TRBJ2-2, with 9 bases fitting TRBD2. J gave up 0 bases and V 4 bases, and 3 bases lay outside the gene matches. Germline V CDR1 and CDR2: MNHNS, SASEGT. The CDR3 spans 16 residues. The CDR3 spells CASSGTSAANTGELFF. For the CDR3, the DNA is TGTGCCAGCAGTGGGACTAGCGCTGCGAACACCGGGGAGCTGTTTTTT.

This clone was observed a few times. This sequence joins TRBV29-1 and TRBJ2-2; the D gene is possibly TRBD1 (6 bases). In germline, CDR1 is SQVTM, CDR2 ANQGSEA. This CDR3 is built from 15 residues. Trimming took off 1 base at V and 5 bases at J, with 14 bases between the two ends. CDR3 residues: CSVEGGRGETGELFF. DNA for the CDR3: TGCAGCGTTGAAGGAGGCAGGGGTGAAACCGGGGAGCTGTTTTTT.

V and J are TRBV7-6 and TRBJ2-1; TRBD2 matches 9 bases. The CDR3 spans 16 residues. The V gene's germline CDR1 is SGHVS and CDR2 FNYEAQ. V trimming: 0 bases; J trimming: 5 bases; junction bases outside the gene matches: 5. The DNA for the CDR3 is TGTGCCAGCAGCTTAGCTTTCGCGGGGGGGAACAATGAGCAGTTCTTC. Protein product: CASSLAFAGGNNEQFF.

Here the CDR3 DNA reads TGTGCCAGCAGCCCACCCCGACTAGCTAGCACAGATACGCAGTATTTT. It is translated as CASSPPRLASTDTQYF. The chain links TRBV28 to TRBJ2-3; 7 positions agree with TRBD2. Trimming at V came to 6 bases and at J to 0 bases, leaving 9 bases not matched to a gene. Germline loops: CDR1 MDHEN, CDR2 SYDVKM. CDR3 length equals 16 residues.

The J gene is TRBJ1-4, the V gene TRBV5-1; a weak D match, TRBD1 (5 bases). The germline CDR1 and CDR2 sequences are SGHRS and YFSETQ. This CDR3 region has 19 residues. Trimming removed 0 bases from V and 0 bases from J, with 18 bases in between. The CDR3 protein is CASSLVPRGTLATNEKLFF. The DNA for the CDR3 is TGCGCCAGCAGCTTGGTCCCAAGGGGCACCCTAGCAACTAATGAAAAACTGTTTTTT. The full variable domain, rest sourced from reference TRBV5-1 and TRBJ1-4, is KAGVTQTPRYLIKTRGQQVTLSCSPISGHRSVSWYQQTPGQGLQFLFEYFSETQRNKGNFPGRFSGRQFSNSRSEMNVSTLELGDSALYLCASSLVPRGTLATNEKLFFGSGTQLSVL.

This clone was found a few times. One end of the junction fails to match germline, which may point to a read error. This chain joins TRBV7-7 and TRBJ2-5; D perhaps matches TRBD2 (6 bases). Germline CDR1 SSHAT, CDR2 FNYEAQ (reference sequence). The CDR3 totals 15 residues. CDR3 sequence: CASSPGDGRGETQYF. The CDR3, as DNA: TGTGCTAGCAGCCCGGGGGACGGACGGGGAGAGACCCAGTACTTC.

This clone occurred once. The chain carries TRBV2 and TRBJ1-2, with TRBD1 matching 12 bases. The CDR3 consists of 16 residues. Looked up from germline, CDR1 is SNHLY and CDR2 is FYNNEI. Germline trimming cut 7 bases from V and 5 bases from J; bases unmatched to any gene: 11. CDR3 nucleotides: TGTGCCAGCATCCCTTGGGGGACAGGGGGCCGTTATGGCTACACCTTC. Protein sequence: CASIPWGTGGRYGYTF. The full variable domain, its missing parts supplied by reference TRBV2 and TRBJ1-2, is EPEVTQTPSHQVTQMGQEVILRCVPISNHLYFYWYRQILGQKVEFLVSFYNNEISEKSEIFDDQFSVERPDGSNFTLKIRSTKLEDSAMYFCASIPWGTGGRYGYTFGSGTRLTVV.

The chain combines TRBV19 with TRBJ2-3, with a weak D call TRBD2 (7 bases). V shed 9 bases and J shed 1 base, with 23 bases lying between them. The CDR3 is 17 amino acids. The germline V gene has CDR1 LNHDA and CDR2 SQIVND (reference sequence). The CDR3 DNA is TGTGCCAGCCGGGGGGTTGGGGGCGACTGGGGCACAGATACGCAGTATTTT. Translating gives CASRGVGGDWGTDTQYF.

The chain uses TRBV5-1 and TRBJ2-2, with TRBD2 identical over 12 bases. The germline gives CDR1 SGHRS, CDR2 YFSETQ. This CDR3 is 17 amino acids long. The ends lost 1 base at V and 4 bases at J; junction bases unmatched: 5. This chain's CDR3 is CASSLNPGLAGTGELFF. CDR3 DNA: TGCGCCAGCAGCTTGAACCCGGGACTAGCGGGCACCGGGGAGCTGTTTTTT.

This clone came up a few times. This chain links TRBV13 with TRBJ2-7; 9 bases agree with TRBD2. The germline gives CDR1 PRHDT, CDR2 FYEKMQ (reference sequence). Trimming took 5 bases from V and 7 from J; bases not matched to a gene: 9. This CDR3 contains 14 residues. CDR3 region: CASSRGRDRYEQYF. In nucleotides, the CDR3 is TGTGCCAGCAGCCGCGGGAGGGACCGGTATGAGCAGTACTTC. Looking up the rest from reference TRBV13 and TRBJ2-7 gives the full variable domain: AAGVIQSPRHLIKEKRETATLKCYPIPRHDTVYWYQQGPGQDPQFLISFYEKMQSDKGSIPDRFSAQQFSDYHSELNMSSLELGDSALYFCASSRGRDRYEQYFGPGTRLTVT.

This chain joins TRBV11-2 and TRBJ2-7; TRBD1 agrees at 7 bases. V gave up 4 bases and J gave up 0 bases; unmatched junction bases: 9. Germline assignment: CDR1 SGHAT and CDR2 FQNNGV. This CDR3 is built from 16 residues. The CDR3, as DNA: TGTGCCAGCAGCTACCGGGACAGCCAAATCTCCTACGAGCAGTACTTC. It specifies CASSYRDSQISYEQYF.

V and J are TRBV6-1 and TRBJ1-5; 8 positions agree with TRBD1. This CDR3 has 16 amino acids. CDR1 is MNHNS and CDR2 is SASEGT in the germline V gene. Trimming took 4 bases from V and 6 from J; bases not matched to a gene: 11. The DNA of the CDR3 is TGTGCCAGCAGTGTTAAACCGGGACAGGTTGTTCAGCCCCAGCATTTT. Its protein is CASSVKPGQVVQPQHF.

The chain joins TRBV2 to TRBJ2-1; 8 nucleotides line up with TRBD2. The CDR3 is made up of 14 amino acids. CDR1 SNHLY and CDR2 FYNNEI come from the germline V gene. Trimming cost V 6 bases and J 3 bases; bases outside gene matches: 4. CDR3 DNA sequence: TGTGCCAGCAGAGCCGGGACTAGCTACAATGAGCAGTTCTTC. Translated: CASRAGTSYNEQFF.

The chain recombines TRBV4-1 with TRBJ2-7; D ambiguous. Germline-derived CDR1 and CDR2 are MGHRA and YSYEKL. The CDR3 consists of 13 residues. V lost 4 bases and J 9 bases, leaving 16 bases between the germline ends. CDR3 in amino acids: CASSPRVLTGQYF. DNA of the CDR3: TGCGCCAGCAGCCCACGGGTTTTGACGGGGCAGTACTTC.

The rearrangement links TRBV29-1 to TRBJ2-5; 8 nucleotides line up with TRBD2. The germline V gene encodes CDR1 SQVTM and CDR2 ANQGSEA. Trimming at V came to 3 bases and at J to 4 bases, leaving 4 bases not matched to a gene. The CDR3 runs to 13 residues. The CDR3 sequence: CSVEPGGGETQYF. As DNA, the CDR3 is TGCAGCGTTGAGCCGGGGGGGGGAGAGACCCAGTACTTC.